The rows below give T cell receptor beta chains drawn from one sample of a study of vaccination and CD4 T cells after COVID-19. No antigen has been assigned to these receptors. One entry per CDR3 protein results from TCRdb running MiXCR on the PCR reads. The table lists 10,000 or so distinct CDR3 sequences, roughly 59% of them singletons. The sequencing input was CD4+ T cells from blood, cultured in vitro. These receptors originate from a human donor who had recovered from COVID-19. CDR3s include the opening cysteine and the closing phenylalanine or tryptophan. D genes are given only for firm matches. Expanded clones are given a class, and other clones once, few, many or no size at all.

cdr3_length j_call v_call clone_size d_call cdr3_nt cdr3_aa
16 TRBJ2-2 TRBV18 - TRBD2 TGTGCCAGCTCACCATTGACTAGCGCGAACACCGGGGAGCTGTTTTTT CASSPLTSANTGELFF
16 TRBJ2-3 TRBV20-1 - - TGCAGTGCTAGAGGGGGCGGACCTCGAACCACAGATACGCAGTATTTT CSARGGGPRTTDTQYF
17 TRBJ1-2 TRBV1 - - TGCACCAGCAGCCAATATTACCTCGGGACGCCCAACTATGGCTACACCTTC CTSSQYYLGTPNYGYTF
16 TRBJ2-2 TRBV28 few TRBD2 TGTGCCAGCATCTCTAGCGGGTACGCGAACACCGGGGAGCTGTTTTTT CASISSGYANTGELFF
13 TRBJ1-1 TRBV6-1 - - TGTGCCAGCAGTGTCGTAGGGTCCACTGAAGCTTTCTTT CASSVVGSTEAFF
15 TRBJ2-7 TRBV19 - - TGTGCCAGTAGTAACGTCCGCAGGGATCCCTACGAGCAGTACTTC CASSNVRRDPYEQYF
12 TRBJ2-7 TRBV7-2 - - TGCGCCAGCAGCTTAAGTCGGTACGAGCAGTACTTC CASSLSRYEQYF
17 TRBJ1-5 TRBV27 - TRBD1 TGTGCCAGCAGTCCCCTAGCCGGGACAGGGGAAAATCAGCCCCAGCATTTT CASSPLAGTGENQPQHF
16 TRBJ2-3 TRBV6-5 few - TGTGCCAGCAGTTACCGAAAAGACAGGATTCAAGATACGCAGTATTTT CASSYRKDRIQDTQYF
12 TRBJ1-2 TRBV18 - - TGTGCCAGCTCACCTTCGGGGGATGGAGTAACCTTC CASSPSGDGVTF
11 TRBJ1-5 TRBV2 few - TGTGCCAGCAGTGTAGGTCAGCCCCAGCATTTT CASSVGQPQHF
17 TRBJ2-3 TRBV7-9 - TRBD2 TGTGCCAGCAGCGACGATTATAGCGGGAGGAGTGGAGATACGCAGTATTTT CASSDDYSGRSGDTQYF
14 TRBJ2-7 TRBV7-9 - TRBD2 TGTGCCAGCAGCTCGAGCGGGATCGGGAACGAGCAGTACTTC CASSSSGIGNEQYF
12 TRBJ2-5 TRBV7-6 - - TGTGCCAGCAGCCTCCCGAGGGAGACCCAGTACTTC CASSLPRETQYF
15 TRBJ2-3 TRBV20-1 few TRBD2 TGCAGTGCTAGCCTCCTAGCGGTTGACACAGATACGCAGTATTTT CSASLLAVDTDTQYF
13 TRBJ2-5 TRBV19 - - TGTGCCAGTAGTATAGTGGGAAAAGAGACCCAGTACTTC CASSIVGKETQYF
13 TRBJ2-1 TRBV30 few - TGTGCCTGGGGCAGCGGAAGGTACAATGAGCAGTTCTTC CAWGSGRYNEQFF
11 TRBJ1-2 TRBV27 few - TGTGCCAGCAGGGACAGCTATGGCTACACCTTC CASRDSYGYTF
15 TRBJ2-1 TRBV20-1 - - TGCAGTGCTAGAGTAGCAGTCCGGGTACGGAATGAGCAGTTCTTC CSARVAVRVRNEQFF
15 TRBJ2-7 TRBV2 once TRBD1 TGTGCCAGCAGTCTCCGGACAGGGGGGGGAGACGAGCAGTACTTC CASSLRTGGGDEQYF
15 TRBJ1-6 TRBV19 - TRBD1 TGTGCCAGTAGTACCACGACAGGGGTTGGGTCACCCCTCCACTTT CASSTTTGVGSPLHF
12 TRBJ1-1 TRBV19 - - TGTGCCAGTACCATGGGGGGGACTGTAGCTTTCTTT CASTMGGTVAFF
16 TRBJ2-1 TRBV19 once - TGTGCCAGTAGTCCCTGGCGGGGTAGCTCCTACAATGAGCAGTTCTTC CASSPWRGSSYNEQFF
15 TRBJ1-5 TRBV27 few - TGTGCCAGCAGCCCTATGCGGACGTCCAGTCAGCCCCAGCATTTT CASSPMRTSSQPQHF
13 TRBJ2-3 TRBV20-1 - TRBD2 TGCAGTGCTAGTGGCACTAGCGGCTTGGGAGAGTATTTT CSASGTSGLGEYF
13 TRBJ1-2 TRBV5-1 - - TGCGCCAGCAGCTCCCCAGGCAGGGATGGCTACACCTTC CASSSPGRDGYTF
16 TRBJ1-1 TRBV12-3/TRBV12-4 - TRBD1 TGTGCCAGCAGTTTGGGGGCCCGGGACAGGAACACTGAAGCTTTCTTT CASSLGARDRNTEAFF
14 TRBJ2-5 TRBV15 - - TGTGCCACCAGCAGAGCCGACATACAAGAGACCCAGTACTTC CATSRADIQETQYF
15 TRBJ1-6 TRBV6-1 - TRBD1 TGTGCCAGCAGCGGTTCCCGGGACAGGGCTTCACCCCTCCACTTT CASSGSRDRASPLHF
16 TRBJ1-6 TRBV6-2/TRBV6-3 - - TGTGCCAGCAGTGCCCTACACTCACCTGGAAATTCACCCCTCCACTTT CASSALHSPGNSPLHF
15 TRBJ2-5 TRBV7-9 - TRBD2 TGTGCCAGCAGCTTACTAGCGGGAGCTGGGGAGACCCAGTACTTC CASSLLAGAGETQYF
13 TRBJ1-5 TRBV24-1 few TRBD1 TGTGCCACCAGCGGGACAGGGCAAGGGACCCAGCATTTT CATSGTGQGTQHF
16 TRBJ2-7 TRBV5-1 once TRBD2 TGCGCCAGCAGCTTGGCGCGCTTGCGGGAGGGTGGCGAGCAGTACTTC CASSLARLREGGEQYF
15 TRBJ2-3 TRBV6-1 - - TGTGCCAGCAGGGGACCCGCATGGCAGCGGGATACGCAGTATTTT CASRGPAWQRDTQYF
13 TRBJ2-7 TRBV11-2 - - TGTGCCAGCAGCTTGGAGGAGAACACCATACAGTACTTC CASSLEENTIQYF